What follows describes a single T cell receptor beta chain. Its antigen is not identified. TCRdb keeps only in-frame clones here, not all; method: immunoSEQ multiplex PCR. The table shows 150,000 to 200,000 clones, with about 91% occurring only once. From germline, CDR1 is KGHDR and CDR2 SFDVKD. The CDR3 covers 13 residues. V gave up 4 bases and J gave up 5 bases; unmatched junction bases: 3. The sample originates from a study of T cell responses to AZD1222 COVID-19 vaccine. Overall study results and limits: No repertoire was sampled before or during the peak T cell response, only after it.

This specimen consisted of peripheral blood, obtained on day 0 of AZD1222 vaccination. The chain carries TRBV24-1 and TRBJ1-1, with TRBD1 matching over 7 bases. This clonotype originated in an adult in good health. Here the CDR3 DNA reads TGTGCCACCAGTGACCCGGACAGGACTGAAGCTTTCTTT. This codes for CATSDPDRTEAFF.